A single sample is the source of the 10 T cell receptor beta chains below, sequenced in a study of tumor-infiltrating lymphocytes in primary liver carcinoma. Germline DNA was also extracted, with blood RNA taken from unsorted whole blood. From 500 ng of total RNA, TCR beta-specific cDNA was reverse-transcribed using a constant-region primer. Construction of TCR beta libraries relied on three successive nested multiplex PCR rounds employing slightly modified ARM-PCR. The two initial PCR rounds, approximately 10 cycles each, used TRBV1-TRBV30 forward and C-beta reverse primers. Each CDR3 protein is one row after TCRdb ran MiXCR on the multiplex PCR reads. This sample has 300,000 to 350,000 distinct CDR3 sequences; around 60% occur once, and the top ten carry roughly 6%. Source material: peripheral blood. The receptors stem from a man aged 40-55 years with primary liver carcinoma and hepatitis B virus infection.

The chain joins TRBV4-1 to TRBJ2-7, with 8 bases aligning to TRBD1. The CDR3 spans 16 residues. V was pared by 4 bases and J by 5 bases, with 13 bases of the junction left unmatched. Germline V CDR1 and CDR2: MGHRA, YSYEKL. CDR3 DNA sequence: TGCGCCAGCAGCCCCCGGACAGGGTTGGATGGGCACGAGCAGTACTTC. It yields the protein CASSPRTGLDGHEQYF.

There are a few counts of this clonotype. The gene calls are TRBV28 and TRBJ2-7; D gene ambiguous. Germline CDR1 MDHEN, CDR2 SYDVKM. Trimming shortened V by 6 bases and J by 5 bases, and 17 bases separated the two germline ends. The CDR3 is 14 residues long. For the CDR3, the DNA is TGTGCCAGCAGCCAATCAATAGGGTACCACGAGCAGTACTTC. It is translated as CASSQSIGYHEQYF.

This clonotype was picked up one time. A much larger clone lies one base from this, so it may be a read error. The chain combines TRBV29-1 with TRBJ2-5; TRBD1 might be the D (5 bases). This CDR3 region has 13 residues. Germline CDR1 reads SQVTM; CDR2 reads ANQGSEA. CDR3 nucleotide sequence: TGCAACGTTGAATACTTAGGGGTAGAGACCCAGTACTTC. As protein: CNVEYLGVETQYF.

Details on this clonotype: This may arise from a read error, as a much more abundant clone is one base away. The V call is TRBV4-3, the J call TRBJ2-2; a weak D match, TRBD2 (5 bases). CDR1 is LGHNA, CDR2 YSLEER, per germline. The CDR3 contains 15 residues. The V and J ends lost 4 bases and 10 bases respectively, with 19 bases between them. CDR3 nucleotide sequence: TGCGCCAGCAGCCTTTACCGGGATTATTGCGTGGAGCTGTTTTTT. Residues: CASSLYRDYCVELFF.

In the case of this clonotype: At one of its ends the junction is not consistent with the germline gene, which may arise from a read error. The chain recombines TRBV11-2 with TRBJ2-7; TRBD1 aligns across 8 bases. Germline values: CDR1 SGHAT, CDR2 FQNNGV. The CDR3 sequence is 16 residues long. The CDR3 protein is CASTSLCGQGSYEQYF. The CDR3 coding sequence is TGTGCCAGCACCTCCTTGTGTGGACAGGGATCCTACGAGCAATACTTC.

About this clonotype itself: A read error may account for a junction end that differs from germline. CDR3 amino acids: CASSLSGSSYNEHFF. The CDR3 DNA reads TGTGCCAGCAGCCTAAGCGGGAGCTCCTACAATGAGCATTTCTTT. The V gene is TRBV11-2, the J gene TRBJ2-1; 8 bases align to TRBD2. Germline CDR1 reads SGHAT; CDR2 reads FQNNGV. This CDR3 spans 15 amino acids.

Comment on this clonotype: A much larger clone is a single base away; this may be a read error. The CDR3 here is CSVDGTAQSTDTQYF. As DNA, the CDR3 is TGCAGCGTTGATGGGACTGCGCAAAGCACAGATACGCAGTATTTT. The rearrangement links TRBV29-1 to TRBJ2-3, with D perhaps matching TRBD2 (6 bases). This CDR3 contains 15 residues. With 3 bases removed from V and 0 bases from J, the gap between germline ends came to 13 bases. Germline V gene sequence: CDR1 SQVTM, CDR2 ANQGSEA.

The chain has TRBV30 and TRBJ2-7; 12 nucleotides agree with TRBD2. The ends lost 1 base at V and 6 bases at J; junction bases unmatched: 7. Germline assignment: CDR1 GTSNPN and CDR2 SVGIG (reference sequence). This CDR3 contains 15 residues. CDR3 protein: CAWSGGLAGLSEQYF. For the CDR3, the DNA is TGTGCCTGGAGTGGAGGACTAGCGGGACTAAGCGAGCAGTACTTC. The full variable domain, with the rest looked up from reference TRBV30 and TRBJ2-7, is SQTIHQWPATLVQPVGSPLSLECTVEGTSNPNLYWYRQAAGRGLQLLFYSVGIGQISSEVPQNLSASRPQDRQFILSSKKLLLSDSGFYLCAWSGGLAGLSEQYFGPGTRLTVT.

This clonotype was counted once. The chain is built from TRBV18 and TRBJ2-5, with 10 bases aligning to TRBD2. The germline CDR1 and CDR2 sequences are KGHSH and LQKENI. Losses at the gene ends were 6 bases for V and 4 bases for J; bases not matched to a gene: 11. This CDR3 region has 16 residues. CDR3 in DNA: TGTGCCAGCTCGCCCGGGACTAGCGTTTGGGGAGAGACCCAGTACTTC. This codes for CASSPGTSVWGETQYF. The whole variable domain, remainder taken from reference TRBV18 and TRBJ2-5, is NAGVMQNPRHLVRRRGQEARLRCSPMKGHSHVYWYRQLPEEGLKFMVYLQKENIIDESGMPKERFSAEFPKEGPSILRIQQVVRGDSAAYFCASSPGTSVWGETQYFGPGTRLLVL.

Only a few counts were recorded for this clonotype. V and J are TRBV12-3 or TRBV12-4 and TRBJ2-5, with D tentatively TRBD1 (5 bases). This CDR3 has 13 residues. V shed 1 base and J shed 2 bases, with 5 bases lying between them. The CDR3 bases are TGTGCCAGCAGTTTAGACAGGCAAGAGACCCAGTACTTC. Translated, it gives CASSLDRQETQYF.